The 26 T cell receptor beta chains below all came from one sample that was sequenced in a study of cytomegalovirus exposure and HLA in healthy donors. 13 Jbeta primers and 60 Vbeta primers were used for the PCR. Here immunoSEQ multiplex PCR was the method, and the copy in TCRdb shows in-frame clones only, minus some. This sample has 200,000 or so clones, with approximately 85% found just once. Sequencing was performed on PBMCs. All receptors come from a woman aged 50 to 60 in good health and CMV-seropositive.

With regard to this clone: This same CDR3 is encoded by further DNA sequences in the sample. V is TRBV28 and J is TRBJ1-2; TRBD1 matches at 8 bases. Germline loops: CDR1 MDHEN, CDR2 SYDVKM. V was pared by 5 bases and J by 8 bases, with 7 bases of the junction left unmatched. CDR3 length: 13 residues. CDR3 DNA sequence: TGTGCCAGCAGTCGTCAGGGGGCCGGCGGCTACACCTTC. This encodes CASSRQGAGGYTF.

This chain connects TRBV15 to TRBJ1-2, with TRBD1 as a possible D gene (5 bases). Germline V gene lookup returns CDR1 LNHNV and CDR2 YYDKDF (reference sequence). The CDR3 is 15 amino acids. Trimming cost V 5 bases and J 4 bases, with 17 bases left between them. The CDR3 region has the DNA TGTGCCACCAGCGGGGCGCAAAGTCAAGGCTATGGCTACACCTTC. It codes for CATSGAQSQGYGYTF.

The chain carries TRBV7-2 and TRBJ1-4, with D possibly being TRBD1 (5 bases). Trimming removed 5 bases from V and 7 bases from J, with 11 bases in between. The CDR3 runs 13 residues. Germline V gene sequence: CDR1 SGHTA, CDR2 FQGNSA. In DNA, the CDR3 is TGTGCCAGCAGCAACTCCAGGGTTGAAAAACTGTTTTTT. Translation: CASSNSRVEKLFF. The variable domain in full, completed from reference TRBV7-2 and TRBJ1-4, reads GAGVSQSPSNKVTEKGKDVELRCDPISGHTALYWYRQSLGQGLEFLIYFQGNSAPDKSGLPSDRFSAERTGGSVSTLTIQRTQQEDSAVYLCASSNSRVEKLFFGSGTQLSVL.

This sequence joins TRBV19 and TRBJ1-5; 9 bases are a match to TRBD1. This CDR3 has 15 residues. The germline gives CDR1 LNHDA, CDR2 SQIVND (reference sequence). The junction had 3 bases not matched to a gene; V was cut back by 4 bases and J by 2 bases. CDR3: CASSTDRGGNQPQHF. CDR3 bases: TGTGCCAGTAGTACGGACAGGGGTGGCAATCAGCCCCAGCATTTT.

The J gene is TRBJ2-1, the V gene TRBV5-4; 7 nucleotides match TRBD2. This CDR3 contains 17 residues. Germline CDR1 SGHNT, CDR2 YYREEE (reference sequence). Trimming removed 5 bases from V and 9 bases from J; junction bases left unmatched: 20. CDR3 coding DNA: TGTGCCAGCAGAGACCTCGGGGGGACTGAGGTGGTAGGTGAGCAGTTCTTC. Translation: CASRDLGGTEVVGEQFF.

The chain recombines TRBV7-9 with TRBJ2-1; tentative D call: TRBD2 (6 bases). The CDR3 has 14 residues. The V and J ends lost 3 bases and 4 bases respectively, with 10 bases between them. Germline V CDR1 and CDR2: SEHNR, FQNEAQ (reference sequence). CDR3 sequence reads: CASSFGSVYNEQFF. In DNA, the CDR3 is TGTGCCAGCAGCTTCGGGAGCGTATACAATGAGCAGTTCTTC. The complete variable domain, with remaining parts taken from reference TRBV7-9 and TRBJ2-1, reads DTGVSQNPRHKITKRGQNVTFRCDPISEHNRLYWYRQTLGQGPEFLTYFQNEAQLEKSRLLSDRFSAERPKGSFSTLEIQRTEQGDSAMYLCASSFGSVYNEQFFGPGTRLTVL.

The chain recombines TRBV11-2 with TRBJ2-4; 12 positions match TRBD2. The V gene end was trimmed by 6 bases and the J gene end by 1 base; junction bases not matched to a gene: 10. Germline V gene lookup returns CDR1 SGHAT and CDR2 FQNNGV. The CDR3 sequence is 18 residues long. In DNA form, the CDR3 reads TGTGCCAGCAGACGCCTAGCGGGGGGGCCGCTTGCCAAAAACATTCAGTACTTC. It translates to CASRRLAGGPLAKNIQYF.

The chain recombines TRBV10-1 with TRBJ2-1, with 10 bases that match TRBD1. Per germline, CDR1 WNHNN and CDR2 SYGVQD (reference sequence). The trim removed 1 base at V and 7 bases at J, leaving 4 bases unmatched. The CDR3 runs 15 residues. CDR3 residues: CASSELGTGANEQFF. DNA for the CDR3: TGCGCCAGCAGTGAGTTGGGGACAGGGGCGAATGAGCAGTTCTTC.

The V call is TRBV27, the J call TRBJ2-7; possibly TRBD1 for D (6 bases). V shed 1 base and J shed 0 bases, with 7 bases lying between them. This CDR3 is built from 14 residues. From germline, CDR1 is MNHEY and CDR2 SMNVEV (reference sequence). CDR3: CASSLLGASYEQYF. CDR3 in DNA: TGTGCCAGCAGTTTATTGGGGGCCTCCTACGAGCAGTACTTC.

As for this clone: At one boundary the junction diverges from the germline segment, which might be a read error. The chain couples TRBV7-2 to TRBJ1-1; 7 bases line up with TRBD1. Germline values: CDR1 SGHTA, CDR2 FQGNSA. The CDR3 sequence is 11 residues long. CDR3 residues: CASSSWTGLGF. CDR3 DNA sequence: TGTGCCAGCAGCTCGTGGACAGGCCTTGGGTTT.

The chain combines TRBV29-1 with TRBJ2-7, with D possibly TRBD2 on 5 matching bases. The CDR3 is 14 amino acids. Germline V gene lookup returns CDR1 SQVTM and CDR2 ANQGSEA. Trimming stripped 0 bases from V and 1 base from J, with 10 bases between. This CDR3 reads CSVEEGADSYEQYF. The DNA for the CDR3 is TGCAGCGTTGAAGAGGGAGCGGATTCCTACGAGCAGTACTTC.

The chain joins TRBV6-1 to TRBJ2-2; the match to TRBD1 covers 7 bases. The length of the CDR3 is 16 residues. The germline V gene encodes CDR1 MNHNS and CDR2 SASEGT. V lost 2 bases, J lost 1 base, and 4 bases stayed unmatched. The CDR3 spells CASSEPRTGNTGELFF. CDR3 coding DNA: TGTGCCAGCAGTGAACCCAGGACAGGGAACACCGGGGAGCTGTTTTTT.

This rearrangement joins TRBV11-3 to TRBJ1-1; D not resolved. Germline CDR1 reads SGHNT; CDR2 reads YENEEA. CDR3 size: 13 residues. Deletions cut 0 bases from V and 3 bases from J, with 5 bases between. The CDR3 here is CASSLERDTEAFF. The CDR3 DNA reads as TGTGCCAGCAGCTTAGAACGGGACACTGAAGCTTTCTTT.

The chain combines TRBV12-5 with TRBJ2-7, with D unresolved. Looked up from germline, CDR1 is LGHNT and CDR2 is FRNRAP. The V gene lost 0 bases and the J gene lost 2 bases, with 11 bases spanning the gap. This CDR3 region has 15 residues. The CDR3 DNA reads TGTGCTAGTGGTTTGGTAGTAGACACCACCTACGAGCAGTACTTC. Amino acids: CASGLVVDTTYEQYF. Complete variable domain (other parts from reference TRBV12-5 and TRBJ2-7): DARVTQTPRHKVTEMGQEVTMRCQPILGHNTVFWYRQTMMQGLELLAYFRNRAPLDDSGMPKDRFSAEMPDATLATLKIQPSEPRDSAVYFCASGLVVDTTYEQYFGPGTRLTVT.

This chain links TRBV13 with TRBJ2-2; unclear D gene. Germline V gives CDR1 PRHDT, CDR2 FYEKMQ (reference sequence). V was trimmed by 5 bases and J by 3 bases, leaving 10 bases between them. CDR3 length equals 14 residues. CDR3 nucleotide sequence: TGTGCCAGCAGCCCCAGACGGGACACCGGGGAGCTGTTTTTT. Encoded protein: CASSPRRDTGELFF. The full variable domain, rest sourced from reference TRBV13 and TRBJ2-2, is AAGVIQSPRHLIKEKRETATLKCYPIPRHDTVYWYQQGPGQDPQFLISFYEKMQSDKGSIPDRFSAQQFSDYHSELNMSSLELGDSALYFCASSPRRDTGELFFGEGSRLTVL.

The chain recombines TRBV10-1 with TRBJ2-1; possibly TRBD2 for D (5 bases). There are 14 residues in the CDR3. V lost 1 base, J lost 3 bases, and 7 bases lay in between. CDR1 and CDR2 (germline): WNHNN, SYGVQD (reference sequence). CDR3: CASSEYRGYNEQFF. The CDR3 nucleotides are TGCGCCAGCAGTGAGTACCGGGGCTACAATGAGCAGTTCTTC.

The V call is TRBV11-2, the J call TRBJ2-5, with D tentatively TRBD1 (6 bases). Trimming stripped 3 bases from V and 0 bases from J, with 11 bases between. Germline V gene data show CDR1 as SGHAT and CDR2 as FQNNGV. The length of the CDR3 is 15 residues. The CDR3 DNA reads TGTGCCAGCAGCTTCGGGACAAGGTACCAAGAGACCCAGTACTTC. This gives the protein CASSFGTRYQETQYF.

The chain has TRBV5-4 and TRBJ2-5, with TRBD2 identical over 8 bases. V trimming: 2 bases; J trimming: 1 base; junction bases outside the gene matches: 10. From germline, CDR1 is SGHNT and CDR2 YYREEE (reference sequence). This CDR3 region has 17 residues. The CDR3 loop is CASSLYGTRGPQETQYF. CDR3 DNA: TGTGCCAGCAGCTTATACGGGACTAGGGGCCCCCAAGAGACCCAGTACTTC.

This clone was detected only a few times. This chain joins TRBV7-6 and TRBJ2-1; TRBD1 is a possible D gene (6 bases). The length of the CDR3 is 12 residues. V lost 4 bases and J lost 10, with 11 bases in between. CDR1 and CDR2 from the germline V gene are SGHVS and FNYEAQ. This chain's CDR3 is CASSYTGHEQFF. The CDR3 coding sequence is TGTGCCAGCAGCTATACAGGGCACGAGCAGTTCTTC.

The V call is TRBV6-5, the J call TRBJ2-5; no clear D gene. The closer fit of TRBJ2-7 to the DNA end suggests the J call may be wrong. This CDR3 has 13 residues. The germline V gene encodes CDR1 MNHEY and CDR2 SVGAGI. CDR3 DNA sequence: TGTGCCAGCAGCCCAGACACCACCTACGAGCAGTACTTC. Protein product: CASSPDTTYEQYF.

This clone was detected once. V is TRBV7-2 and J is TRBJ1-5, with 8 bases fitting TRBD1. The length of the CDR3 is 16 residues. V trimming: 3 bases; J trimming: 3 bases; junction bases outside the gene matches: 7. The germline V gene has CDR1 SGHTA and CDR2 FQGNSA. The CDR3 reads CASSFYGTGANQPQHF. The CDR3, as DNA: TGTGCCAGCAGCTTTTATGGGACAGGAGCCAATCAGCCCCAGCATTTT.

The J gene is TRBJ1-5, the V gene TRBV30; weak D call: TRBD1 (6 bases). Germline values: CDR1 GTSNPN, CDR2 SVGIG (reference sequence). V was trimmed by 5 bases and J by 3 bases, leaving 14 bases between them. The CDR3 has 14 amino acids. The DNA of the CDR3 is TGTGCCTGGGGTACAGGGACCCCCAATCAGCCCCAGCATTTT. It yields the protein CAWGTGTPNQPQHF.

The chain carries TRBV25-1 and TRBJ1-2, with TRBD1 as a possible D gene (5 bases). Trimming took 2 bases from V and 3 from J, leaving 10 bases between them. Germline loops: CDR1 MGHDK, CDR2 SYGVNS. This CDR3 has 14 amino acids. CDR3 DNA sequence: TGTGCCAGCAGTGAACGCAGGGCGGACTATGGCTACACCTTC. Translation gives CASSERRADYGYTF.

The CDR3 here is CASSPPVYGYTF. In DNA form, the CDR3 reads TGTGCCAGCAGTCCCCCGGTCTATGGCTACACCTTC. The chain combines TRBV6-5 with TRBJ1-2; D is undetermined. The CDR3 contains 12 residues. V was pared by 5 bases and J by 4 bases, with 8 bases between. Germline V gene sequence: CDR1 MNHEY, CDR2 SVGAGI.

This clone came up a few times. The chain's CDR3 is CASSLQGAVYNEQFF. CDR3 bases: TGTGCCAGCAGCTTACAGGGGGCTGTCTACAATGAGCAGTTCTTC. The rearrangement joins TRBV11-2 to TRBJ2-1; 8 bases fit TRBD1. Germline V gene sequence: CDR1 SGHAT, CDR2 FQNNGV. Trimming took 2 bases from V and 3 from J; bases not matched to a gene: 3. The CDR3 has 15 amino acids.

The chain links TRBV10-3 to TRBJ1-1, with 10 bases fitting TRBD1. V lost 6 bases to trimming and J lost 8 bases; unmatched junction nucleotides: 6. There are 13 residues in the CDR3. Germline lookup yields CDR1 ENHRY and CDR2 SYGVKD. Here the CDR3 reads CAISEGQGGEAFF. For the CDR3, the DNA is TGTGCCATCAGCGAAGGACAGGGGGGAGAAGCTTTCTTT.